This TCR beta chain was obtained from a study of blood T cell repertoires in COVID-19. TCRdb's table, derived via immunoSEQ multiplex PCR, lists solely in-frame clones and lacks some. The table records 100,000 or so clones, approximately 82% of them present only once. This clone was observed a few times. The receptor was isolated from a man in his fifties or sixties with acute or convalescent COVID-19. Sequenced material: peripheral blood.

The CDR3 nucleotides read TGTGCCAGCAGCTTTCCGGGACAGTACAATGAGCAGTTCTTC. Protein: CASSFPGQYNEQFF. The rearrangement links TRBV5-6 to TRBJ2-1, with 7 positions matching TRBD1. There are 14 residues in the CDR3. V shed 2 bases and J 4 bases; nucleotides not matched to a gene: 3. CDR1 and CDR2 from the germline V gene are SGHDT and YYEEEE.